The rows below give T cell receptor beta chains drawn from one sample of a study of blood T cell repertoires in COVID-19. The method was immunoSEQ multiplex PCR; TCRdb's version includes in-frame clones alone and lacks a portion of them. Of 75,000 to 90,000 clones listed, around nine tenths are singletons. Specimen: peripheral blood. These receptor sequences come from a man older than 75 with active or convalescent COVID-19. Both conserved end residues are part of each CDR3. The D gene is left open where the match is weak. For some rows the clone size is stated as once, few or many, or as a class when expanded; others skip it.

clone_size	d_call	v_call	j_call	cdr3_aa	cdr3_nt
-	TRBD2	TRBV7-2	TRBJ2-2	CASSPHGLAGDGVTGELFF	TGTGCCAGCAGCCCTCACGGACTAGCGGGAGATGGGGTGACCGGGGAGCTGTTTTTT
-	-	TRBV28	TRBJ2-2	CASSPGQNTGELFF	TGTGCCAGCAGCCCAGGACAGAACACCGGGGAGCTGTTTTTT
-	-	TRBV20-1	TRBJ1-6	CSASSGGSNSPLHF	TGCAGTGCTAGTTCTGGGGGGTCTAATTCACCCCTCCACTTT
few	-	TRBV5-1	TRBJ1-5	CASSLSGGSNQPQHF	TGCGCCAGCAGCTTGTCTGGGGGCAGCAATCAGCCCCAGCATTTT
-	TRBD1	TRBV19	TRBJ1-3	CASSIKQGKGNTIYF	TGTGCCAGTAGTATAAAACAGGGGAAAGGAAACACCATATATTTT
-	TRBD2	TRBV24-1	TRBJ2-3	CATSDFSAGGTTDTQYF	TGTGCCACCAGTGATTTTTCCGCGGGGGGGACCACAGATACGCAGTATTTT
once	TRBD1	TRBV11-2	TRBJ2-5	CASSSDRVSEETQYF	TGTGCCAGCAGCTCGGACAGGGTTTCTGAAGAGACCCAGTACTTC
-	TRBD1	TRBV6-5	TRBJ1-5	CAGSRDRGDQPQHF	TGTGCCGGCTCCCGGGACAGGGGAGATCAGCCCCAGCATTTT
-	TRBD1	TRBV7-9	TRBJ1-5	CASSSTGTGVIHSNQPQHF	TGTGCCAGCAGCTCAACCGGGACAGGCGTGATCCATAGCAATCAGCCCCAGCATTTT
-	-	TRBV2	TRBJ1-2	CASSVGEGYGYTF	TGTGCCAGCAGTGTAGGGGAAGGCTATGGCTACACCTTC
-	-	TRBV7-8	TRBJ1-4	CASSLASGVNEKLFF	TGTGCCAGCAGCTTAGCATCCGGGGTTAATGAAAAACTGTTTTTT
-	TRBD1	TRBV7-8	TRBJ1-1	CASSARQGNPTEAFF	TGTGCCAGCAGCGCCAGACAGGGAAACCCCACTGAAGCTTTCTTT
-	-	TRBV6-1	TRBJ1-6	CASSEFGNSPLHF	TGTGCCAGCAGTGAATTTGGCAATTCACCCCTCCACTTT
-	-	TRBV7-9	TRBJ1-1	CASSLDTGWGIEAFF	TGTGCCAGCAGCTTAGATACAGGGTGGGGAATTGAAGCTTTCTTT
few	-	TRBV28	TRBJ1-6	CASSTQGNYNSPLHF	TGTGCCAGCAGTACCCAGGGTAACTATAATTCACCCCTCCACTTT
-	TRBD1	TRBV7-8	TRBJ2-5	CASSLGQDRGLQETQYF	TGTGCCAGCAGCTTAGGACAGGACAGGGGTTTGCAAGAGACCCAGTACTTC
-	-	TRBV27	TRBJ2-5	CASGQGFGETQYF	TGTGCCAGCGGGCAGGGCTTCGGGGAGACCCAGTACTTC
-	-	TRBV30	TRBJ2-2	CAWRRMGLTGELFF	TGTGCCTGGAGACGGATGGGGCTCACCGGGGAGCTGTTTTTT
-	-	TRBV28	TRBJ1-2	CASSSGGSVESYTF	TGTGCCAGCAGTTCGGGGGGGTCGGTAGAAAGCTACACCTTC
-	-	TRBV30	TRBJ1-2	CAWRHAGSYGYTF	TGTGCCTGGAGGCACGCCGGGTCGTATGGCTACACCTTC
-	-	TRBV24-1	TRBJ2-1	CATSRRDVRSSYNEQFF	TGTGCCACCAGTCGGCGGGACGTAAGAAGCTCCTACAATGAGCAGTTCTTC
-	-	TRBV28	TRBJ1-3	CASSWAGSGNTIYF	TGTGCCAGCAGTTGGGCAGGCTCGGGAAACACCATATATTTT
-	-	TRBV5-4	TRBJ2-5	CATRGQGETQYF	TGTGCCACCCGAGGTCAGGGGGAGACCCAGTACTTC
-	TRBD2	TRBV7-9	TRBJ2-3	CASSLGGSKTNTQYF	TGTGCCAGCAGCTTGGGGGGGAGCAAAACGAATACGCAGTATTTT
-	TRBD2	TRBV5-1	TRBJ2-1	CASSFFRTSGGATNEQFF	TGCGCCAGCAGCTTTTTCCGGACTAGCGGGGGGGCAACGAATGAGCAGTTCTTC
-	-	TRBV30	TRBJ1-6	CAWSVQAINSPLHF	TGTGCCTGGAGTGTCCAGGCGATTAATTCACCCCTCCACTTT
-	-	TRBV5-4	TRBJ2-5	CASSWSHGLTSQETQYF	TGTGCCAGCAGCTGGTCCCACGGACTTACGTCCCAAGAGACCCAGTACTTC
-	TRBD1	TRBV6-5	TRBJ1-2	CASSYSTGGGYTF	TGTGCCAGCAGTTACTCTACAGGGGGCGGCTACACCTTC
-	-	TRBV18	TRBJ1-5	CASSLRQVGVDQPQHF	TGTGCCAGCTCACTGAGACAGGTTGGGGTTGATCAGCCCCAGCATTTT
-	TRBD1	TRBV19	TRBJ1-5	CASSKGAGDQPQHF	TGTGCCAGTAGTAAGGGGGCAGGGGATCAGCCCCAGCATTTT
-	TRBD2	TRBV25-1	TRBJ2-1	CASSSGTSGTYEQFF	TGTGCCAGCAGCAGCGGGACTAGCGGGACATATGAGCAGTTCTTC
once	-	TRBV12-3/TRBV12-4	TRBJ2-2	CASSPLATGELFF	TGTGCCAGCAGCCCTCTGGCAACCGGGGAGCTGTTTTTT